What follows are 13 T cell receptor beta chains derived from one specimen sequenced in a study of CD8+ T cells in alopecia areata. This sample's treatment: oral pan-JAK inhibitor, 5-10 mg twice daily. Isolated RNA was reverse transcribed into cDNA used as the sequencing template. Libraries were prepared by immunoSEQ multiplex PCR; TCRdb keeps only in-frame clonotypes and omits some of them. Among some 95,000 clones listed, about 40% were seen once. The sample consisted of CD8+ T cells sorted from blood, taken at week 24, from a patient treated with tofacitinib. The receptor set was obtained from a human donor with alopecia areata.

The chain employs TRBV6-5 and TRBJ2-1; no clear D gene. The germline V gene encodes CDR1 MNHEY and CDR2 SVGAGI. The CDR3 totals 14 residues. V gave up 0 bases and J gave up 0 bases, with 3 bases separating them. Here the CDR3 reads CASSYSSSYNEQFF. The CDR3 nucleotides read TGTGCCAGCAGTTACTCGAGCTCCTACAATGAGCAGTTCTTC.

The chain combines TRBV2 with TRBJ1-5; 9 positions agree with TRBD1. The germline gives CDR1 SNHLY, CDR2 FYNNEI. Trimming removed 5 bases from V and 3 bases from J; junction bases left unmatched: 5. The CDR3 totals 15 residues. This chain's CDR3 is CASSWTGATNQPQHF. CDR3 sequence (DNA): TGTGCCAGCAGTTGGACAGGGGCCACCAATCAGCCCCAGCATTTT.

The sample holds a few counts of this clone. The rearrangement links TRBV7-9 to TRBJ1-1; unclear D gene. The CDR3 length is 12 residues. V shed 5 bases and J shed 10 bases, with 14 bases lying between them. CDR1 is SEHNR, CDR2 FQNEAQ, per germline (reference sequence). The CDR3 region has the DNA TGTGCCAGCAGCGGAGGGCTGGGTGTAGCTTTCTTT. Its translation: CASSGGLGVAFF.

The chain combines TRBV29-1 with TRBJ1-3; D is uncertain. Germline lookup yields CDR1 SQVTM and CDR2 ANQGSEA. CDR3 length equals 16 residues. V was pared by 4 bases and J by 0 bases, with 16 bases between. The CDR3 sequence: CSVGLSFSNSGNTIYF. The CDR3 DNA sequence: TGCAGCGTTGGCCTTTCTTTTTCTAACTCTGGAAACACCATATATTTT. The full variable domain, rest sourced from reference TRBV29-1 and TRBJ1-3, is SAVISQKPSRDICQRGTSLTIQCQVDSQVTMMFWYRQQPGQSLTLIATANQGSEATYESGFVIDKFPISRPNLTFSTLTVSNMSPEDSSIYLCSVGLSFSNSGNTIYFGEGSWLTVV.

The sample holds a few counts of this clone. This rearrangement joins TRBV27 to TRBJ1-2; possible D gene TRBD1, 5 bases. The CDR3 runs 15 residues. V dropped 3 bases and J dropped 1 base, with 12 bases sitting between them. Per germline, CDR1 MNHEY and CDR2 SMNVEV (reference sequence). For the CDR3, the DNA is TGTGCCAGCAGTTTCAGGCAGGGCCTTAACTATGGCTACACCTTC. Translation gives CASSFRQGLNYGYTF.

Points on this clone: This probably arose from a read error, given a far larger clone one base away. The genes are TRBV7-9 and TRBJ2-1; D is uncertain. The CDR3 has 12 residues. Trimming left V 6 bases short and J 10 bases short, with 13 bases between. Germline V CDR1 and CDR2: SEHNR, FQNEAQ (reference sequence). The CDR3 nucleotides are TGTGCCAGCAGGGATGGAGCCTACGAGCAGTTCTTC. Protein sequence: CASRDGAYEQFF.

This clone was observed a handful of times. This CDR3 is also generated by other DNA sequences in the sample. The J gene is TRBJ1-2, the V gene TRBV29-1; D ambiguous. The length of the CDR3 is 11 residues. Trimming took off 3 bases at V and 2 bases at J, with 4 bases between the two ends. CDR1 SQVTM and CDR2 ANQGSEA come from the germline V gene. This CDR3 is CSVDRNYGYTF. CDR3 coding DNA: TGCAGCGTTGACAGAAACTATGGCTACACCTTC. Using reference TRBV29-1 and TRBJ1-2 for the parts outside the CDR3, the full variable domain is SAVISQKPSRDICQRGTSLTIQCQVDSQVTMMFWYRQQPGQSLTLIATANQGSEATYESGFVIDKFPISRPNLTFSTLTVSNMSPEDSSIYLCSVDRNYGYTFGSGTRLTVV.

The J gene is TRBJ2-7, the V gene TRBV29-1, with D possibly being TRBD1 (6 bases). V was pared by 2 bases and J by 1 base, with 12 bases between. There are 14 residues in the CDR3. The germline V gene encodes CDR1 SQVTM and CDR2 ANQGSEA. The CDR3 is CSVENREHSYEQYF. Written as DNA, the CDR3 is TGCAGCGTTGAAAACAGGGAACATTCCTACGAGCAGTACTTC.

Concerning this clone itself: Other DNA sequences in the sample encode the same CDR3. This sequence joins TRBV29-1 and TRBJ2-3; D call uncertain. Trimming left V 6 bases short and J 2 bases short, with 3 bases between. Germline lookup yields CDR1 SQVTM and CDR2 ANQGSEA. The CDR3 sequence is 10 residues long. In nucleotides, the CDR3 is TGCAGCGTGGACACAGATACGCAGTATTTT. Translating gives CSVDTDTQYF.

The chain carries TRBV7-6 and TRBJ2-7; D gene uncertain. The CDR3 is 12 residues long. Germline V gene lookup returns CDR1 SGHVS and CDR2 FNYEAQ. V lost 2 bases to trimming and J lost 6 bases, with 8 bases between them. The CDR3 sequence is CASSLLLGEQYF. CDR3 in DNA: TGTGCCAGCAGCTTATTGTTGGGCGAGCAGTACTTC. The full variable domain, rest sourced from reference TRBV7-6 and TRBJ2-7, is GAGVSQSPRYKVTKRGQDVALRCDPISGHVSLYWYRQALGQGPEFLTYFNYEAQQDKSGLPNDRFSAERPEGSISTLTIQRTEQRDSAMYRCASSLLLGEQYFGPGTRLTVT.

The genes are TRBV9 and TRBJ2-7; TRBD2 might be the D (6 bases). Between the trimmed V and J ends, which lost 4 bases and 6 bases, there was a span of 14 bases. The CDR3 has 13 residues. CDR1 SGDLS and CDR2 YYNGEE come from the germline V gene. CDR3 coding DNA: TGTGCCAGCAGCCTTGGTACTAGCAGCGAGCAGTACTTC. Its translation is CASSLGTSSEQYF.

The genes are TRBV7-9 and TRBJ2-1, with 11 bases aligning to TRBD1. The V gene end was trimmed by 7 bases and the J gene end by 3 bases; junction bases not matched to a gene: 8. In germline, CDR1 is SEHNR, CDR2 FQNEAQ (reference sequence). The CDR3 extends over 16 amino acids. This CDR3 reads CASTGQGGLIYNEQFF. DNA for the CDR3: TGTGCCAGCACGGGACAGGGGGGCCTGATCTACAATGAGCAGTTCTTC.

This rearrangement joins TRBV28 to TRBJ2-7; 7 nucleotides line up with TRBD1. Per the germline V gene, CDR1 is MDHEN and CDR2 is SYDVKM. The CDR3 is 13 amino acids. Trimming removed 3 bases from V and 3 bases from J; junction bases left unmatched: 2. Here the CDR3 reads CASSLGQRYEQYF. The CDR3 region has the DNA TGTGCCAGCAGTTTGGGACAGCGCTACGAGCAGTACTTC.